This T cell receptor beta chain emerged from a study of blood T cell repertoires in COVID-19. Enrollees, roughly 18 to 90 years old, lived in approximately 25 US areas. The V and J ends lost 3 bases and 3 bases, in that order; junction bases with no gene match: 12. This CDR3 spans 18 amino acids. Germline V gene data show CDR1 as SGHAT and CDR2 as FQNNGV. Original processing methods: It was from reference gene primer amplification that nucleated cell counts were estimated. This table comes from immunoSEQ multiplex PCR, and its TCRdb copy is limited to in-frame clones, with some not included. The DNA gave D and trimming, while V, J and clone size come from that table. The table includes some 390,000 clones, around 87% detected once.

The V and J genes are TRBV11-2 and TRBJ2-2, with TRBD1 identical over 8 bases. Sequencing used PBMCs or T cells enriched from blood (not recorded which). The sequence was collected from a man in his thirties or forties who had recovered from COVID-19. CDR3 protein: CASSFGQGARGDTGELFF. The CDR3, as DNA: TGTGCCAGCAGCTTTGGTCAGGGGGCGCGTGGTGACACCGGGGAGCTGTTTTTT.